Presented here are 8 T cell receptor beta chains from one specimen sequenced in a study of T cell repertoires in cytomegalovirus infection. MiXCR, applied by TCRdb to the reads, yields one record per CDR3 protein. The sample lists 300,000 to 400,000 distinct CDR3 sequences; around 18% were seen once. The sequenced sample consisted of PBMCs. These receptors were collected from a human donor in good health (CMV status not recorded). Some clones in this sample may be carry-over from other donors' samples.

In this sample, this clonotype turned up once. The V gene is TRBV29-1, the J gene TRBJ1-2; D unresolved. Germline lookup yields CDR1 SQVTM and CDR2 ANQGSEA. This CDR3 spans 12 amino acids. The V end was cut by 0 bases, the J end by 7 bases, with 9 bases between. The CDR3 region is CSVEEGGGGYTF. The CDR3 region has the DNA TGCAGCGTTGAAGAAGGTGGTGGTGGCTACACCTTC.

This chain connects TRBV2 to TRBJ1-2; 10 bases are a match to TRBD1. V lost 6 bases and J lost 8; bases outside the gene matches: 9. This CDR3 has 14 residues. Germline V CDR1 and CDR2: SNHLY, FYNNEI. Written as DNA, the CDR3 is TGTGCCAGCAGCAGGGACAGGGGAACGAAGGGCTACACCTTC. Translated: CASSRDRGTKGYTF.

There are many counts of this clonotype. The chain couples TRBV7-6 to TRBJ2-7; D is undetermined. This CDR3 is 14 amino acids long. CDR1 is SGHVS, CDR2 FNYEAQ, per germline. The germline V and J ends were trimmed by 0 bases and 3 bases, with 9 bases remaining between them. The CDR3 protein is CASSLAQVGYEQYF. The DNA of the CDR3 is TGTGCCAGCAGCTTAGCGCAGGTCGGCTACGAGCAGTACTTC.

This clonotype was counted a few times. This chain links TRBV5-4 with TRBJ2-1; D may be TRBD1 (7 bases). Trimming cost V 4 bases and J 4 bases, with 15 bases left between them. In germline, CDR1 is SGHNT, CDR2 YYREEE (reference sequence). CDR3 length: 15 residues. CDR3 residues: CASSGGTDVYNEQFF. The CDR3 DNA reads TGTGCCAGCAGCGGCGGGACAGATGTATACAATGAGCAGTTCTTC.

The genes are TRBV20-1 and TRBJ2-1; D unresolved. Trimming stripped 3 bases from V and 2 bases from J, with 8 bases between. Germline V gives CDR1 DFQATT, CDR2 SNEGSKA (reference sequence). CDR3 size: 13 residues. The CDR3 nucleotides are TGCAGTGCTAGGCCGACAACCTACAATGAGCAGTTCTTC. This codes for CSARPTTYNEQFF.

This clonotype came up a few times. This chain connects TRBV10-3 to TRBJ1-2, with a weak D call TRBD1 (6 bases). CDR1 ENHRY and CDR2 SYGVKD come from the germline V gene. Trimming removed 2 bases from V and 7 bases from J, with 14 bases in between. The CDR3 extends over 14 amino acids. CDR3 sequence reads: CAISERAGEAGYTF. DNA of the CDR3: TGTGCCATCAGTGAGCGGGCAGGGGAAGCTGGCTACACCTTC.

The sample holds a few counts of this clonotype. The chain combines TRBV29-1 with TRBJ2-7; D is perhaps TRBD1 (5 bases). The CDR3 sequence is 13 residues long. V was clipped by 7 bases and J by 2 bases, with 15 bases between them. CDR1 SQVTM and CDR2 ANQGSEA come from the germline V gene. CDR3 sequence (DNA): TGCAGCGCGATCGGACACACCACCTACGAGCAGTACTTC. This sequence encodes CSAIGHTTYEQYF.

The rearrangement joins TRBV12-3 or TRBV12-4 to TRBJ1-1; possible D gene TRBD1, 5 bases. CDR3 size: 13 residues. The ends were cut back, 7 bases at V and 4 bases at J, with 13 bases in the middle. The CDR3 DNA reads TGTGCCAGCACACGCGTCGGGGGCACTGAAGCTTTCTTT. Encoded protein: CASTRVGGTEAFF.